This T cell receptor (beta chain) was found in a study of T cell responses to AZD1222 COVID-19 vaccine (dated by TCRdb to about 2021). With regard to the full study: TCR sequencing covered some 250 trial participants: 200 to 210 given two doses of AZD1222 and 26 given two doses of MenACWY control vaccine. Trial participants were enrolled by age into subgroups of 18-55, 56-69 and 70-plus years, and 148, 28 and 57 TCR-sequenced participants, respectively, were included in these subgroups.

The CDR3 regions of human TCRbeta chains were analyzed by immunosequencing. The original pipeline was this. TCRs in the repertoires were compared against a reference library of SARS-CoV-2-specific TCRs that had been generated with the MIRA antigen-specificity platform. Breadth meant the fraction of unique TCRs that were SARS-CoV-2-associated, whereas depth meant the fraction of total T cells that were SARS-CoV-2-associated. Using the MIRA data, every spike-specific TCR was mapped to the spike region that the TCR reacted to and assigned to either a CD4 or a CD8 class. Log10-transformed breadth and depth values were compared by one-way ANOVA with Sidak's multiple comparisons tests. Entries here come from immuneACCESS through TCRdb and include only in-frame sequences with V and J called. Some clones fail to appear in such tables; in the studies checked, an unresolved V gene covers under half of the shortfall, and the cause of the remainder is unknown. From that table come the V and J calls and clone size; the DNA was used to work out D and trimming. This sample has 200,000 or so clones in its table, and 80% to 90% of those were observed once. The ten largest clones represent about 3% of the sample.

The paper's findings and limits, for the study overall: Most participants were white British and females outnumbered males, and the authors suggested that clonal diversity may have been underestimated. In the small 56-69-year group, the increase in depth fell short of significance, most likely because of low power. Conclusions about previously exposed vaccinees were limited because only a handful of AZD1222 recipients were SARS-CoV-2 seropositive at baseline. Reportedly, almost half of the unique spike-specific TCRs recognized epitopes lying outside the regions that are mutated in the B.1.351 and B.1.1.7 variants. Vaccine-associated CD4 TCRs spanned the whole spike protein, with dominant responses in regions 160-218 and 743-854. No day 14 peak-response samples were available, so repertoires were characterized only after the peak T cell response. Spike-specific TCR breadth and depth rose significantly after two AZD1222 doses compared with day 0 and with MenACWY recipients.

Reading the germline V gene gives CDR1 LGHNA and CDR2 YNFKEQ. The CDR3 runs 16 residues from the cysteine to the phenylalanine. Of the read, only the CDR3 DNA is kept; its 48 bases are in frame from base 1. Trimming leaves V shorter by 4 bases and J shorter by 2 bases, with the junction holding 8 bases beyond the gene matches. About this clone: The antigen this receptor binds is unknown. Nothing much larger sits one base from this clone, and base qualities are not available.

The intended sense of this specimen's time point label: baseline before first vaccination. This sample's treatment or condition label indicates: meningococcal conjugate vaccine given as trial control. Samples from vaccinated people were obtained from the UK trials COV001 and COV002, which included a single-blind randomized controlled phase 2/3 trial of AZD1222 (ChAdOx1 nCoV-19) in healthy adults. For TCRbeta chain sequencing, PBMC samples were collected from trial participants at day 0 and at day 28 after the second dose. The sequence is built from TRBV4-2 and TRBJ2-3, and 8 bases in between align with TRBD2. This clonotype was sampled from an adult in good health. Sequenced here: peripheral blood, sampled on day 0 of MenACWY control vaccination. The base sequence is TGTGCCAGCAGCCTTAGGGCTAGCGGGTACACAGATACGCAGTATTTT. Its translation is CASSLRASGYTDTQYF.